The T cell receptor beta chain described here comes from a study of blood T cell repertoires in COVID-19. Study overall: From T cells, B-cell-depleted T cells, or PBMCs came the material, which was cDNA or gDNA.

The V gene end was trimmed by 4 bases and the J gene end by 4 bases; junction bases not matched to a gene: 4. The CDR3 is made up of 14 amino acids. Germline loops: CDR1 SGHRS, CDR2 YFSETQ. Method: immunoSEQ multiplex PCR; TCRdb's copy keeps in-frame clones and lacks some. Of 150,000 or so clones listed, roughly four fifths were seen once; the top ten hold about 20%. V is TRBV5-1 and J is TRBJ1-2; 10 bases fit TRBD1. This sequence originates from a woman older than 75 with acute or convalescent COVID-19. Sequenced input: peripheral blood. The CDR3: CASSGRTGGYGYTF. The DNA for the CDR3 is TGCGCCAGCAGCGGGAGGACAGGGGGCTATGGCTACACCTTC.